A single sample is the source of the 26 T cell receptor beta chains below, sequenced in a study of tumor-infiltrating lymphocytes in localized non-small cell lung cancer. Here immunoSEQ multiplex PCR was the method, and the copy in TCRdb shows in-frame clones only, minus some. Counted here are about 13,000 clones, around 65% occurring once; the ten biggest clones make up about 9.8%. The sample comprised lung tumor tissue. The receptors were gathered from a human donor with non-small cell lung cancer.

The J gene is TRBJ1-5, the V gene TRBV7-9, with D possibly being TRBD1 (6 bases). Between the trimmed V and J ends, which lost 3 bases and 0 bases, there was a span of 21 bases. The CDR3 is 19 residues long. The germline CDR1 and CDR2 sequences are SEHNR and FQNEAQ (reference sequence). CDR3 sequence (DNA): TGTGCCAGCAGCTTTGCTGGGGACGGGGGCCTTTATAGCAATCAGCCCCAGCATTTT. Its translation: CASSFAGDGGLYSNQPQHF.

The rearrangement links TRBV5-1 to TRBJ2-5; 9 nucleotides line up with TRBD2. Germline loops: CDR1 SGHRS, CDR2 YFSETQ. The CDR3 has 17 residues. With V trimmed by 0 bases and J by 0 bases, 6 bases remained unmatched. CDR3 amino acids: CASSLVRLAENQETQYF. CDR3 bases: TGCGCCAGCAGCTTGGTCCGACTAGCGGAGAACCAAGAGACCCAGTACTTC.

The V and J genes are TRBV2 and TRBJ1-1; D unclear. Germline V gene data show CDR1 as SNHLY and CDR2 as FYNNEI. The CDR3 runs to 12 residues. V was cut by 3 bases and J by 10 bases, with 12 bases left in between. Here the CDR3 DNA reads TGTGCCAGCAGTGATGAGGACCACTCAGCTTTCTTT. It codes for CASSDEDHSAFF.

This clone showed up just a few times. The chain carries TRBV9 and TRBJ2-5; 11 bases are a match to TRBD2. In germline, CDR1 is SGDLS, CDR2 YYNGEE. This CDR3 has 17 amino acids. V was pared by 4 bases and J by 2 bases, with 10 bases of the junction left unmatched. The CDR3 loop reads CASSPLGTSGGQETQYF. The DNA for the CDR3 is TGTGCCAGCAGCCCCCTGGGCACTAGCGGGGGTCAAGAGACCCAGTACTTC.

A few counts support this clone. V usage is TRBV4-2 and J usage is TRBJ2-1, with 9 bases that match TRBD1. The CDR3 length is 18 residues. The germline V gene encodes CDR1 LGHNA and CDR2 YNFKEQ. Unmatched junction bases numbered 11, after V lost 0 bases and J lost 5 bases. Here the CDR3 DNA reads TGTGCCAGCAGCCAAGAGGGGGGCGGGACAGGGATAAACAATGAGCAGTTCTTC. This sequence encodes CASSQEGGGTGINNEQFF.

The chain couples TRBV18 to TRBJ2-1; D is tentatively TRBD1 or TRBD2 (5 bases each). In germline, CDR1 is KGHSH, CDR2 LQKENI. This CDR3 spans 13 amino acids. The germline V and J ends were trimmed by 2 bases and 7 bases, with 9 bases remaining between them. The CDR3 DNA follows: TGTGCCAGCTCACCAGGGACGGAGAATGAGCAGTTCTTC. Amino acid sequence: CASSPGTENEQFF.

The J gene is TRBJ1-5, the V gene TRBV19; D gene ambiguous. The ends were cut back, 1 base at V and 5 bases at J, with 9 bases in the middle. CDR1 and CDR2 (germline): LNHDA, SQIVND (reference sequence). CDR3 length: 14 residues. The CDR3: CASSIGGWDQPQHF. The CDR3 nucleotides are TGTGCCAGTAGTATAGGAGGTTGGGATCAGCCCCAGCATTTT.

The rearrangement links TRBV5-1 to TRBJ2-5; TRBD1 agrees at 9 bases. Trimming at V came to 3 bases and at J to 5 bases, leaving 8 bases not matched to a gene. The V gene's germline CDR1 is SGHRS and CDR2 YFSETQ. The CDR3 totals 15 residues. The CDR3 DNA reads TGCGCCAGCAGCTCCGGGACAGGGACGGTTGAGACCCAGTACTTC. Its translation: CASSSGTGTVETQYF.

The V call is TRBV30, the J call TRBJ2-7; no clear D. This CDR3 contains 11 residues. The V end lost 4 bases, the J end lost 6 bases, and 10 bases lay between the germline ends. Germline V lookup: CDR1 GTSNPN, CDR2 SVGIG (reference sequence). This CDR3 reads CAWTLWGEQYF. The CDR3 DNA reads TGTGCCTGGACCCTTTGGGGCGAGCAGTACTTC.

The chain carries TRBV7-2 and TRBJ2-7; TRBD2 might be the D (6 bases). There are 14 residues in the CDR3. The V gene lost 0 bases and the J gene lost 5 bases, with 11 bases spanning the gap. Germline values: CDR1 SGHTA, CDR2 FQGNSA. The CDR3 region is CASSLAFASDEQYF. The CDR3, as DNA: TGTGCCAGCAGCTTAGCCTTCGCTAGCGACGAGCAGTACTTC.

This clone is categorized as large. The gene calls are TRBV5-6 and TRBJ2-1; TRBD2 might be the D (5 bases). The CDR3 is 15 residues long. Germline V gives CDR1 SGHDT, CDR2 YYEEEE. V was trimmed by 5 bases and J by 0 bases, leaving 12 bases between them. As DNA, the CDR3 is TGTGCCAGCAGGGCGGGCTGGAGCTCCTACAATGAGCAGTTCTTC. Its translation is CASRAGWSSYNEQFF.

V and J are TRBV11-3 and TRBJ2-3; TRBD1 agrees at 7 bases. CDR1 is SGHNT and CDR2 is YENEEA in the germline V gene. Trimming took 4 bases from V and 4 from J; bases not matched to a gene: 23. The CDR3 runs to 20 residues. Here the CDR3 reads CASSYDGIGQAHRGADTQYF. In DNA form, the CDR3 reads TGTGCCAGCAGCTACGATGGAATAGGACAGGCACATAGAGGGGCAGATACGCAGTATTTT.

The V and J genes are TRBV30 and TRBJ2-1; D is uncertain. Deletions cut 2 bases from V and 9 bases from J, with 17 bases between. The germline CDR1 and CDR2 sequences are GTSNPN and SVGIG (reference sequence). The CDR3 totals 14 residues. In nucleotides, the CDR3 is TGTGCCTGGAGTCCAGGATCCCTAAGAGGTGAGCAGTTCTTC. Encoded protein: CAWSPGSLRGEQFF.

This chain uses TRBV20-1 with TRBJ1-4, with a possible D match to TRBD1 (6 bases). CDR1 is DFQATT, CDR2 SNEGSKA, per germline (reference sequence). CDR3 size: 11 residues. The CDR3 region is CVGQGNEKLFF. Here the CDR3 DNA reads TGCGTGGGGCAGGGGAATGAAAAACTGTTTTTT.

Note on this clone: The same CDR3 arises from other DNA sequences in this sample as well. V gene TRBV2 combines with J gene TRBJ1-4; 7 bases agree with TRBD1. The CDR3 is made up of 14 amino acids. V was pared by 5 bases and J by 5 bases, with 5 bases of the junction left unmatched. In germline, CDR1 is SNHLY, CDR2 FYNNEI. The CDR3 region is CASSREQGNEKLFF. CDR3 coding DNA: TGTGCCAGCAGTAGGGAACAGGGGAATGAAAAACTGTTTTTT.

CDR3 loop: CASSPQTSGGVTGELFF. The CDR3 DNA is TGTGCCAGCAGCCCCCAGACTAGCGGGGGAGTTACCGGGGAGCTGTTTTTT. The V gene is TRBV7-2, the J gene TRBJ2-2; 12 nucleotides line up with TRBD2. The CDR3 spans 17 residues. The V and J ends lost 5 bases and 5 bases, in that order; junction bases with no gene match: 9. Germline V gives CDR1 SGHTA, CDR2 FQGNSA. The complete variable domain, with remaining parts taken from reference TRBV7-2 and TRBJ2-2, reads GAGVSQSPSNKVTEKGKDVELRCDPISGHTALYWYRQSLGQGLEFLIYFQGNSAPDKSGLPSDRFSAERTGGSVSTLTIQRTQQEDSAVYLCASSPQTSGGVTGELFFGEGSRLTVL.

This clone was observed a single time. CDR3 loop: CASSEGNYGYTF. CDR3 in DNA: TGTGCCAGCAGTGAGGGTAACTATGGCTACACCTTC. The chain links TRBV6-1 to TRBJ1-2; no definite D call. CDR3 length equals 12 residues. The germline V gene encodes CDR1 MNHNS and CDR2 SASEGT. The V and J ends lost 3 bases and 1 base respectively, with 3 bases between them.

V is TRBV7-9 and J is TRBJ2-1; no clear D gene. The CDR3 extends over 14 amino acids. CDR1 is SEHNR, CDR2 FQNEAQ, per germline (reference sequence). Trimming left V 5 bases short and J 5 bases short, with 13 bases between. CDR3 sequence (DNA): TGTGCCAGCAGCCCCCCTTATGCGAACAATGAGCAGTTCTTC. It codes for CASSPPYANNEQFF.

The chain carries TRBV30 and TRBJ2-3; the D is unclear. The CDR3 has 11 amino acids. V dropped 1 base and J dropped 8 bases, with 7 bases sitting between them. Germline values: CDR1 GTSNPN, CDR2 SVGIG (reference sequence). The CDR3 region is CAWSAPGTQYF. CDR3 DNA: TGTGCCTGGAGTGCCCCCGGTACGCAGTATTTT. The full variable domain, in which reference TRBV30 and TRBJ2-3 provide the parts outside the CDR3, is SQTIHQWPATLVQPVGSPLSLECTVEGTSNPNLYWYRQAAGRGLQLLFYSVGIGQISSEVPQNLSASRPQDRQFILSSKKLLLSDSGFYLCAWSAPGTQYFGPGTRLTVL.

Within the sample, this clone is medium-sized (0.01 to 0.1%). The J gene is TRBJ1-1, the V gene TRBV5-4; D call uncertain. The CDR3 loop spans 13 amino acids. CDR1 and CDR2 (germline): SGHNT, YYREEE (reference sequence). Between the trimmed V and J ends, which lost 4 bases and 11 bases, there was a span of 18 bases. The CDR3 sequence: CASSLPDEIGAFF. Written as DNA, the CDR3 is TGTGCCAGCAGCCTACCGGACGAAATTGGGGCTTTCTTT.

This clone was seen just once. V usage is TRBV7-2 and J usage is TRBJ2-2, with D unresolved. Germline CDR1 SGHTA, CDR2 FQGNSA. CDR3 length: 14 amino acids. The V and J ends lost 1 base and 3 bases respectively, with 6 bases between them. The CDR3 coding sequence is TGTGCCAGCAGCTTAGGGCGCTACACCGGGGAGCTGTTTTTT. It specifies CASSLGRYTGELFF.

This sequence joins TRBV19 and TRBJ1-2, with TRBD1 identical over 7 bases. With V trimmed by 1 base and J by 5 bases, 7 bases remained unmatched. There are 15 residues in the CDR3. The germline V gene has CDR1 LNHDA and CDR2 SQIVND (reference sequence). The CDR3 here is CASSIGTGTDYGYTF. CDR3 DNA: TGTGCCAGTAGTATAGGTACCGGGACAGATTATGGCTACACCTTC.

The V gene is TRBV2, the J gene TRBJ1-2, with no clear D. Germline CDR1 and CDR2: SNHLY and FYNNEI. V dropped 5 bases and J dropped 8 bases, with 15 bases sitting between them. The CDR3 is 13 amino acids. CDR3 nucleotides: TGTGCCAGCAGTCCAGACCCTCAGTGGGGCTACACCTTC. Translation gives CASSPDPQWGYTF.

The chain combines TRBV7-2 with TRBJ1-5, with 10 bases matching TRBD1. The CDR3 contains 18 residues. The germline CDR1 and CDR2 sequences are SGHTA and FQGNSA. With V trimmed by 1 base and J by 4 bases, 10 bases remained unmatched. The DNA for the CDR3 is TGTGCCAGCAGCTTAGGCCCTGCCGGGACAGGGGTAAATCAGCCCCAGCATTTT. It is translated as CASSLGPAGTGVNQPQHF.

V gene TRBV6-5 combines with J gene TRBJ1-5; possible D gene TRBD1, 5 bases. This CDR3 is built from 15 residues. Germline V gives CDR1 MNHEY, CDR2 SVGAGI. The V gene lost 2 bases and the J gene lost 7 bases, with 15 bases spanning the gap. Written as DNA, the CDR3 is TGTGCCAGCAGTTACGAAGTAGGGACGGGGCAGCCCCAGCATTTT. This gives the protein CASSYEVGTGQPQHF.

V usage is TRBV6-5 and J usage is TRBJ1-1; D unresolved. CDR3 length: 13 residues. Germline CDR1 and CDR2: MNHEY and SVGAGI. Trimming removed 4 bases from V and 3 bases from J, with 9 bases in between. CDR3 in DNA: TGTGCCAGCAGTTTACAGAAGGACACTGAAGCTTTCTTT. It is translated as CASSLQKDTEAFF.